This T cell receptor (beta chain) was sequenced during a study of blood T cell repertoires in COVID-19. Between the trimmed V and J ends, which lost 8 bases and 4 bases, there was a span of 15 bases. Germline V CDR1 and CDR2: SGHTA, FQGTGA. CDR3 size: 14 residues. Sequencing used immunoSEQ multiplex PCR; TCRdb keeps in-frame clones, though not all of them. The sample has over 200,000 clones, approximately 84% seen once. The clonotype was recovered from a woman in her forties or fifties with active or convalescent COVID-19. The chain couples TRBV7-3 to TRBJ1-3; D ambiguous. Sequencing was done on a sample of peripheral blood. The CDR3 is CASGVAGLGNTIYF. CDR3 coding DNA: TGTGCCAGCGGGGTGGCGGGTTTGGGAAACACCATATATTTT.